The rows below give T cell receptor beta chains drawn from one sample of a study of T cell responses to AZD1222 COVID-19 vaccine. Profiled with immunoSEQ multiplex PCR; TCRdb holds only in-frame clones, not every one. The repertoire includes tens of thousands of clones, around 90% of them detected once, and about 5% sits in the top ten. Sequencing was performed on peripheral blood, taken on day 0 of MenACWY control vaccination. All receptors derive from an adult in good health. Both conserved end residues are part of each CDR3. A D gene is named only where the DNA matches it firmly. Only some rows state a clone size, as once, few, many or a class for expanded clones.

d_call: NA; j_call: TRBJ1-6; v_call: TRBV9; clone_size: once; cdr3_aa: CASSATEGTIHPLHF; cdr3_nt: TGTGCCAGCAGCGCTACTGAGGGGACAATTCACCCCCTCCACTTT
d_call: NA; j_call: TRBJ2-3; v_call: TRBV7-9; clone_size: NA; cdr3_aa: CASNPATSTDTQYF; cdr3_nt: TGTGCCAGCAACCCGGCGACTAGCACAGATACGCAGTATTTT
d_call: NA; j_call: TRBJ2-6; v_call: TRBV6-2/TRBV6-3; clone_size: NA; cdr3_aa: CASSYRVSGANVLTF; cdr3_nt: TGTGCCAGCAGTTACCGGGTTTCTGGGGCCAACGTCCTGACTTTC
d_call: NA; j_call: TRBJ2-1; v_call: TRBV5-1; clone_size: NA; cdr3_aa: CASSRPDPYNEQFF; cdr3_nt: TGCGCCAGCAGCCGTCCGGACCCCTACAATGAGCAGTTCTTC
d_call: NA; j_call: TRBJ2-7; v_call: TRBV27; clone_size: few; cdr3_aa: CASSLGGSQQYF; cdr3_nt: TGTGCCAGCAGTTTAGGAGGCAGTCAGCAGTACTTC
d_call: TRBD2; j_call: TRBJ2-1; v_call: TRBV5-4; clone_size: NA; cdr3_aa: CASSSKTSGGLEQFF; cdr3_nt: TGTGCCAGCAGCTCGAAGACTAGCGGGGGGCTAGAGCAGTTCTTC
d_call: TRBD1; j_call: TRBJ2-1; v_call: TRBV6-5; clone_size: NA; cdr3_aa: CASSPPTGVNEQFF; cdr3_nt: TGTGCCAGCAGTCCCCCGACAGGGGTCAATGAGCAGTTCTTC
d_call: NA; j_call: TRBJ1-4; v_call: TRBV5-6; clone_size: NA; cdr3_aa: CASSNDRSFNEKLFF; cdr3_nt: TGTGCCAGCAGCAACGACAGGAGTTTTAATGAAAAACTGTTTTTT
d_call: TRBD2; j_call: TRBJ2-1; v_call: TRBV3-1/TRBV3-2; clone_size: NA; cdr3_aa: CASSQERGGQYEQFF; cdr3_nt: TGTGCCAGCAGCCAAGAGCGGGGGGGCCAATATGAGCAGTTCTTC
d_call: NA; j_call: TRBJ1-2; v_call: TRBV7-9; clone_size: NA; cdr3_aa: CASLFQGSTNGYTF; cdr3_nt: TGTGCCAGCTTATTTCAAGGTTCAACTAATGGCTACACCTTC
d_call: NA; j_call: TRBJ1-1; v_call: TRBV9; clone_size: few; cdr3_aa: CASSVGGVDTEAFF; cdr3_nt: TGTGCCAGCAGCGTAGGGGGGGTGGACACTGAAGCTTTCTTT
d_call: TRBD1; j_call: TRBJ1-4; v_call: TRBV7-9; clone_size: NA; cdr3_aa: CASSPGQGPNEKLFF; cdr3_nt: TGTGCCAGCAGCCCAGGACAGGGTCCTAATGAAAAACTGTTTTTT
d_call: TRBD2; j_call: TRBJ2-2; v_call: TRBV29-1; clone_size: NA; cdr3_aa: CSVEGLAGAPGGELFF; cdr3_nt: TGCAGCGTAGAGGGACTAGCGGGGGCGCCAGGCGGGGAGCTGTTTTTT
d_call: NA; j_call: TRBJ2-1; v_call: TRBV6-5; clone_size: many; cdr3_aa: CASSYMAGAGEQFF; cdr3_nt: TGTGCCAGCAGTTACATGGCGGGGGCGGGTGAGCAGTTCTTC
d_call: NA; j_call: TRBJ1-1; v_call: TRBV12-3/TRBV12-4; clone_size: NA; cdr3_aa: CASSLLGWTEAFF; cdr3_nt: TGTGCCAGCAGTTTATTGGGGTGGACTGAAGCTTTCTTT
d_call: NA; j_call: TRBJ1-5; v_call: TRBV19; clone_size: NA; cdr3_aa: CASSMVSNQPQHF; cdr3_nt: TGTGCCAGTAGTATGGTGAGCAATCAGCCCCAGCATTTT
d_call: NA; j_call: TRBJ2-2; v_call: TRBV18; clone_size: NA; cdr3_aa: CASSPYSGELFF; cdr3_nt: TGTGCCAGCTCACCATATTCCGGGGAGCTGTTTTTT
d_call: NA; j_call: TRBJ1-2; v_call: TRBV3-1/TRBV3-2; clone_size: NA; cdr3_aa: CASSQDRTFNYGYTF; cdr3_nt: TGTGCCAGCAGCCAAGACCGAACTTTTAACTATGGCTACACCTTC
d_call: NA; j_call: TRBJ1-2; v_call: TRBV12-3/TRBV12-4; clone_size: few; cdr3_aa: CASSLGQGGGYTF; cdr3_nt: TGTGCCAGCAGTTTGGGGCAGGGCGGTGGCTACACCTTC
d_call: TRBD2; j_call: TRBJ2-7; v_call: TRBV3-1/TRBV3-2; clone_size: NA; cdr3_aa: CASSQRQGGYEQYF; cdr3_nt: TGTGCCAGCAGCCAGCGTCAGGGAGGGTACGAGCAGTACTTC
d_call: NA; j_call: TRBJ2-3; v_call: TRBV7-9; clone_size: NA; cdr3_aa: CASSLEGAGHGTDTQYF; cdr3_nt: TGTGCCAGCAGCTTAGAGGGTGCGGGACATGGCACAGATACGCAGTATTTT
d_call: NA; j_call: TRBJ1-6; v_call: TRBV7-2; clone_size: NA; cdr3_aa: CASSLWVSEYNSPLHF; cdr3_nt: TGTGCCAGCAGCTTATGGGTCAGCGAGTATAATTCACCCCTCCACTTT
d_call: TRBD1; j_call: TRBJ1-5; v_call: TRBV19; clone_size: NA; cdr3_aa: CASSIEDRISQPQHF; cdr3_nt: TGTGCCAGTAGTATAGAGGACAGGATAAGCCAGCCCCAGCATTTT
d_call: TRBD1; j_call: TRBJ1-5; v_call: TRBV5-1; clone_size: NA; cdr3_aa: CASSPDRGDQPQHF; cdr3_nt: TGCGCCAGCAGCCCGGACAGGGGTGATCAGCCCCAGCATTTT
d_call: TRBD2; j_call: TRBJ2-5; v_call: TRBV30; clone_size: once; cdr3_aa: CAWERGGQETQYF; cdr3_nt: TGTGCCTGGGAGCGGGGGGGCCAAGAGACCCAGTACTTC
d_call: NA; j_call: TRBJ1-4; v_call: TRBV11-2; clone_size: NA; cdr3_aa: CASSPPDSNEKLFF; cdr3_nt: TGTGCCAGCAGCCCGCCGGACAGCAATGAAAAACTGTTTTTT
d_call: TRBD1; j_call: TRBJ1-5; v_call: TRBV18; clone_size: NA; cdr3_aa: CAGTQGADQPQHF; cdr3_nt: TGTGCCGGTACACAGGGGGCCGACCAGCCCCAGCATTTT
d_call: NA; j_call: TRBJ1-2; v_call: TRBV11-2; clone_size: NA; cdr3_aa: CASSLSDGADYGYTF; cdr3_nt: TGTGCCAGCAGCTTAAGCGATGGGGCTGACTATGGCTACACCTTC
d_call: NA; j_call: TRBJ1-4; v_call: TRBV4-3; clone_size: NA; cdr3_aa: CASSPAVAEKLFF; cdr3_nt: TGCGCCAGCAGCCCCGCGGTGGCGGAAAAACTGTTTTTT
d_call: TRBD2; j_call: TRBJ2-1; v_call: TRBV6-5; clone_size: once; cdr3_aa: CASRAGGGYNEQFF; cdr3_nt: TGTGCCAGCAGAGCGGGGGGGGGCTACAATGAGCAGTTCTTC
d_call: TRBD1; j_call: TRBJ2-2; v_call: TRBV3-1/TRBV3-2; clone_size: NA; cdr3_aa: CASSQGDRVVAGELFF; cdr3_nt: TGTGCCAGCAGCCAGGGAGACAGGGTCGTCGCCGGGGAGCTGTTTTTT